Listed below are T cell receptor beta chains from one sample, sequenced in a study of blood T cell repertoires in COVID-19. Assay used: immunoSEQ multiplex PCR; TCRdb lists only in-frame clones, some missing. Seen here are about 300,000 clones, around 88% observed once, and the top ten hold over 6%. Sequenced sample: peripheral blood. The receptors were gathered from a woman in her 30s who had recovered from COVID-19. The CDR3 runs from the conserved cysteine through the conserved F or W. Each record gives: J gene, V gene, CDR3 protein.

>TRBJ2-7|TRBV11-2
CASSTGQGRYEQYF
>TRBJ2-7|TRBV6-1
CASSEVRGDEQYF
>TRBJ2-5|TRBV6-5
CASSKGQGVGETQYF
>TRBJ2-6|TRBV30
CAWSVTGSGANVLTF
>TRBJ2-7|TRBV9
CASSAGTSGFYEQYF
>TRBJ2-5|TRBV28
CASSGNHRGEGGETQYF
>TRBJ1-1|TRBV9
CASSVSGTEAFF
>TRBJ2-5|TRBV7-2
CASSLTGGDETQYF
>TRBJ2-5|TRBV18
CASSPSGHSGRETQYF
>TRBJ2-1|TRBV20-1
CSASSGLAGGSEQFF
>TRBJ1-2|TRBV9
CASSLTGGASLYGYTF
>TRBJ2-1|TRBV5-1
CASSPGANEQFF
>TRBJ1-6|TRBV18
CASSLQGEGNSPLHF
>TRBJ1-1|TRBV5-4
CASSRGQGAVRNTEAFF
>TRBJ1-1|TRBV5-1
CASSLGTLNTEAFF
>TRBJ1-6|TRBV11-2
CASSSRDRTASPLHF
>TRBJ1-2|TRBV5-1
CASSPWTGENYGYTF
>TRBJ1-2|TRBV19
CASIGGRSYGYTF
>TRBJ2-3|TRBV18
CASSLRGHLPPITDTQYF
>TRBJ1-1|TRBV18
CASSPLVGEAFF
>TRBJ1-2|TRBV28
CASSSGGRTGGYTF
>TRBJ2-5|TRBV20-1
CSASPGGMETQYF
>TRBJ2-5|TRBV7-2
CASSRTSGGDQETQYF
>TRBJ2-1|TRBV21-1
CASTRQGATVNEQFF
>TRBJ1-2|TRBV5-5
CASSGGGTGDYGYTF
>TRBJ1-3|TRBV21-1
CASTPPLWLSGNTIYF
>TRBJ1-2|TRBV12-3/TRBV12-4
CASSLGGDYGYTF
>TRBJ2-6|TRBV7-9
CATRLSGGAGANVLTF
>TRBJ1-1|TRBV12-3/TRBV12-4
CASRSGVHTEAFF
>TRBJ1-4|TRBV28
CASSSNAGNLNEKLFF
>TRBJ2-3|TRBV9
CASSVGPRMNTDTQYF
>TRBJ1-2|TRBV27
CASRGDRGDGNYGYTF